This TCR beta chain was observed in a study of CD8 T cells in ankylosing spondylitis. General observations from the study: Disease-linked clones bore a CD8+ phenotype and were relatively rare in peripheral blood.

The V end lost 1 base, the J end lost 6 bases, and 15 bases lay between the germline ends. Germline V CDR1 and CDR2: MGHRA, YSYEKL. The CDR3 is 15 amino acids. TCRdb independently ran MiXCR on the 5' RACE reads; one entry per CDR3 protein. The data show about 200,000 distinct CDR3 sequences, over 10% seen once. The table lists this clonotype with a few counts. Its antigen is still unknown. The source is a male donor with ankylosing spondylitis or in good health (not recorded which). Input material: blood, either unsorted or a sorted T cell fraction (not recorded which). The rearrangement joins TRBV4-1 to TRBJ1-2, with D possibly matching TRBD1 (5 bases). CDR3 DNA: TGCGCCAGCAGCCAAGCCACCCTCCCAGGGAATGGCTACACCTTC. It encodes CASSQATLPGNGYTF.